Below are 21 T cell receptor beta chains sequenced from a single sample in a study of T cell responses to AZD1222 COVID-19 vaccine. Data came from immunoSEQ multiplex PCR; TCRdb stores just in-frame clones and leaves some out. Among tens of thousands of clones, around 88% were seen once, and the ten largest hold 10%. The sequencing used peripheral blood, collected 28 days after the second dose of the MenACWY control vaccine. Receptors originate from an adult who received the MenACWY meningococcal vaccine as a control.

This chain uses TRBV7-9 with TRBJ2-2; tentatively, D is TRBD1 or TRBD2 (5 bases each). This CDR3 contains 14 residues. Trimming pared 3 bases from V and 7 bases from J, leaving 12 bases between. CDR1 and CDR2 (germline): SEHNR, FQNEAQ (reference sequence). CDR3 in DNA: TGTGCCAGCAGCTTCCGGGACCTCGGCGGGGAGCTGTTTTTT. This translates into CASSFRDLGGELFF.

The V and J genes are TRBV2 and TRBJ2-2, with D perhaps assigned TRBD1 or TRBD2 (5 bases each). V dropped 7 bases and J dropped 8 bases, with 20 bases sitting between them. The CDR3 is 15 amino acids. Per the germline V gene, CDR1 is SNHLY and CDR2 is FYNNEI. The CDR3 reads CASIPPRGDRGELFF. The CDR3 nucleotides read TGTGCCAGCATTCCCCCCCGAGGGGACCGTGGGGAGCTGTTTTTT.

The rearrangement links TRBV6-5 to TRBJ1-2, with D hard to call. CDR3 length: 13 residues. The V end lost 2 bases, the J end lost 6 bases, and 10 bases lay between the germline ends. CDR1 and CDR2 from the germline V gene are MNHEY and SVGAGI. The CDR3 region has the DNA TGTGCCAGCAGTTACGACTCCTTCCATGGCTACACCTTC. This gives the protein CASSYDSFHGYTF.

This chain joins TRBV19 and TRBJ2-1, with TRBD1 matching over 11 bases. The ends lost 10 bases at V and 7 bases at J; junction bases unmatched: 9. Germline CDR1 and CDR2: LNHDA and SQIVND (reference sequence). This CDR3 is built from 14 residues. CDR3 in DNA: TGTGCCACCCGAAAGGGGACAGGGGGGAATGAGCAGTTCTTC. It encodes CATRKGTGGNEQFF.

The chain has TRBV28 and TRBJ1-2, with D unresolved. V gave up 6 bases and J gave up 3 bases, with 14 bases separating them. CDR1 is MDHEN, CDR2 SYDVKM, per germline. CDR3 size: 14 residues. Here the CDR3 reads CASSQTETYYGYTF. In DNA, the CDR3 is TGTGCCAGCAGCCAGACGGAGACCTACTATGGCTACACCTTC.

J is TRBJ1-5 and V is TRBV6-5; 9 nucleotides align to TRBD1. The germline CDR1 and CDR2 sequences are MNHEY and SVGAGI. This CDR3 has 14 residues. Losses at the gene ends were 9 bases for V and 2 bases for J; bases not matched to a gene: 5. The CDR3 sequence is CASGRDRGNQPQHF. DNA for the CDR3: TGTGCCAGTGGGAGGGACAGGGGCAATCAGCCCCAGCATTTT.

The chain is built from TRBV6-5 and TRBJ2-1, with D perhaps matching TRBD1 (5 bases). Trimming shortened V by 4 bases and J by 6 bases, and 13 bases separated the two germline ends. Germline CDR1 and CDR2: MNHEY and SVGAGI. CDR3 size: 14 residues. The CDR3 protein is CASSLGLGSNEQFF. CDR3 sequence (DNA): TGTGCCAGCAGTTTGGGGCTGGGGTCCAATGAGCAGTTCTTC.

This clone was observed a handful of times. The chain has TRBV7-9 and TRBJ2-7; D unclear. Looked up from germline, CDR1 is SEHNR and CDR2 is FQNEAQ (reference sequence). The CDR3 consists of 17 residues. The V and J ends lost 2 bases and 5 bases respectively, with 22 bases between them. CDR3 residues: CASSLTWQPGQGNEQYF. CDR3 bases: TGTGCCAGCAGCTTAACTTGGCAGCCCGGGCAAGGTAACGAGCAGTACTTC.

Only one count was recorded for this clone. This chain joins TRBV7-2 and TRBJ1-3, with D possibly TRBD1 on 6 matching bases. Trimming cost V 5 bases and J 3 bases, with 14 bases left between them. The V gene's germline CDR1 is SGHTA and CDR2 FQGNSA. CDR3 length: 15 amino acids. The chain's CDR3 is CASSPRTEIGNTIYF. The DNA for the CDR3 is TGTGCCAGCAGCCCGAGGACAGAAATTGGAAACACCATATATTTT.

V gene TRBV19 combines with J gene TRBJ1-6; 7 bases are shared with TRBD1. CDR3 length: 14 residues. Trimming removed 5 bases from V and 8 bases from J; junction bases left unmatched: 6. CDR1 and CDR2 (germline): LNHDA, SQIVND (reference sequence). CDR3: CASSEQGRHSPLHF. The CDR3 bases are TGTGCCAGTAGTGAACAGGGGCGCCATTCACCCCTCCACTTT.

J is TRBJ1-4 and V is TRBV2; 7 bases line up with TRBD1. The CDR3 is made up of 17 amino acids. Germline V lookup: CDR1 SNHLY, CDR2 FYNNEI. V shed 0 bases, J shed 5 bases, and the junction held 9 bases outside the gene matches. CDR3 DNA: TGTGCCAGCAGTGAAGCGTCTGGCGGACAGGTGAATGAAAAACTGTTTTTT. Translated: CASSEASGGQVNEKLFF.

The chain couples TRBV2 to TRBJ1-1; possibly TRBD1 for D (5 bases). The CDR3 extends over 16 amino acids. CDR1 is SNHLY and CDR2 is FYNNEI in the germline V gene. V shed 6 bases and J shed 4 bases, with 21 bases lying between them. The CDR3 loop reads CASRVEGGAGGTEAFF. DNA of the CDR3: TGTGCCAGCAGGGTGGAAGGAGGGGCCGGGGGCACTGAAGCTTTCTTT.

This clone occurred once. The rearrangement joins TRBV30 to TRBJ2-1; 12 bases fit TRBD2. Trimming at V came to 5 bases and at J to 11 bases, leaving 4 bases not matched to a gene. Germline assignment: CDR1 GTSNPN and CDR2 SVGIG (reference sequence). The CDR3 spans 12 residues. In DNA form, the CDR3 reads TGTGCCTGGTCTAGCGGGGGGGCCCAGCAGTTCTTC. It is translated as CAWSSGGAQQFF.

The V call is TRBV19, the J call TRBJ1-1, with 7 bases that match TRBD1. The CDR3 consists of 16 residues. The junction had 15 bases not matched to a gene; V was cut back by 6 bases and J by 5 bases. Germline V gene sequence: CDR1 LNHDA, CDR2 SQIVND (reference sequence). CDR3 coding DNA: TGTGCCAGTAGGACGGACGACTACAGGGGAAAGACTGAAGCTTTCTTT. Its protein product is CASRTDDYRGKTEAFF.

J is TRBJ2-1 and V is TRBV5-1; TRBD1 is a possible D gene (7 bases). Germline CDR1 and CDR2: SGHRS and YFSETQ. Trimming removed 3 bases from V and 4 bases from J, with 20 bases in between. CDR3 size: 17 residues. The CDR3 nucleotides read TGCGCCAGCAGCTCGGGGCTCGGCGGGACAGTATACAATGAGCAGTTCTTC. Its translation: CASSSGLGGTVYNEQFF.

This chain joins TRBV3-1 (or the pseudogene TRBV3-2) and TRBJ2-1; 9 positions match TRBD1. This CDR3 region has 16 residues. Per germline, CDR1 LGHDT and CDR2 YNNKEL (reference sequence). With V trimmed by 1 base and J by 7 bases, 8 bases remained unmatched. CDR3 sequence (DNA): TGTGCCAGCAGCCAAGTACCGGGACAGGGTCGAAATGAGCAGTTCTTC. Protein product: CASSQVPGQGRNEQFF.

This chain links TRBV29-1 with TRBJ2-1; possible D gene TRBD2, 5 bases. In germline, CDR1 is SQVTM, CDR2 ANQGSEA. V lost 8 bases to trimming and J lost 7 bases, with 12 bases between them. The CDR3 sequence is 11 residues long. Here the CDR3 reads CSSRRRNEQFF. In DNA form, the CDR3 reads TGCAGCTCTCGGAGGAGGAATGAGCAGTTCTTC.

This clone was seen a few times. The chain uses TRBV5-1 and TRBJ2-2, with 8 bases lining up with TRBD2. Losses at the gene ends were 3 bases for V and 6 bases for J; bases not matched to a gene: 7. CDR1 and CDR2 from the germline V gene are SGHRS and YFSETQ. The CDR3 consists of 15 residues. In DNA, the CDR3 is TGCGCCAGCAGCTGGTCCGGGACTAGGTCCGGGGAGCTGTTTTTT. Residues: CASSWSGTRSGELFF.

The CDR3 protein is CASSLAGGYQETQYF. Here the CDR3 DNA reads TGTGCCAGCAGCTTAGCAGGGGGGTACCAAGAGACCCAGTACTTC. The rearrangement uses TRBV7-8 and TRBJ2-5, with D perhaps being TRBD1 or TRBD2 (6 bases each). Trimming took 0 bases from V and 0 from J, leaving 8 bases between them. Germline CDR1 reads SGHVS; CDR2 reads FQNEAQ. The CDR3 sequence is 15 residues long.

This chain connects TRBV2 to TRBJ1-1; possibly TRBD1 for D (5 bases). Germline CDR1 SNHLY, CDR2 FYNNEI. Deletions cut 4 bases from V and 4 bases from J, with 13 bases between. CDR3 length: 14 residues. CDR3: CASSVRRQSTEAFF. CDR3 in DNA: TGTGCCAGCAGTGTTAGAAGACAGAGCACTGAAGCTTTCTTT.

In nucleotides, the CDR3 is TGTGCCAGCAGCTTTTCCGAGGAAAGAACTAATGAAAAACTGTTTTTT. Translating gives CASSFSEERTNEKLFF. This sequence joins TRBV5-4 and TRBJ1-4; D call uncertain. Trimming stripped 2 bases from V and 1 base from J, with 12 bases between. The length of the CDR3 is 16 residues. The germline V gene encodes CDR1 SGHNT and CDR2 YYREEE (reference sequence).